Listed here are 19 T cell receptor beta chains from one sample, sequenced in a study of CD8 T cells in ankylosing spondylitis. The study, taken as a whole, reports: Made up of about eight highly homologous variants, a TCR beta motif appeared characteristic of ankylosing spondylitis blood.

Antigens of these TCRs are unknown. In TCRdb, the 5' RACE reads were re-called with MiXCR into one record per CDR3 protein. Among approximately 500,000 distinct CDR3 sequences listed, more than 9.5% were seen once. Sequenced input: blood, either unsorted or a sorted T cell fraction (not recorded which). The receptor set was obtained from a male donor with ankylosing spondylitis.

This chain connects TRBV7-2 to TRBJ2-2, with TRBD1 matching 7 bases. Trimming removed 5 bases from V and 6 bases from J; junction bases left unmatched: 3. CDR1 SGHTA and CDR2 FQGNSA come from the germline V gene. The CDR3 is made up of 13 amino acids. The chain's CDR3 is CASSAGTAGELFF. CDR3 DNA sequence: TGTGCCAGCAGCGCAGGGACAGCCGGGGAGCTGTTTTTT. The whole variable domain, remainder taken from reference TRBV7-2 and TRBJ2-2, is GAGVSQSPSNKVTEKGKDVELRCDPISGHTALYWYRQSLGQGLEFLIYFQGNSAPDKSGLPSDRFSAERTGGSVSTLTIQRTQQEDSAVYLCASSAGTAGELFFGEGSRLTVL.

There are a few counts of this clonotype. The chain is built from TRBV20-1 and TRBJ1-2, with unresolved D. This CDR3 region has 12 residues. CDR1 DFQATT and CDR2 SNEGSKA come from the germline V gene (reference sequence). V shed 5 bases and J shed 8 bases, with 15 bases lying between them. CDR3 in DNA: TGCAGTGCTGACCCCGTGGCGGCAGGCTACACCTTC. Protein: CSADPVAAGYTF.

This clonotype was detected only a few times. The chain has TRBV29-1 and TRBJ2-3; D gene uncertain. Germline V gene data show CDR1 as SQVTM and CDR2 as ANQGSEA. Trimming pared 6 bases from V and 2 bases from J, leaving 12 bases between. This CDR3 spans 13 amino acids. Here the CDR3 reads CSVGDGITDTQYF. The CDR3 DNA follows: TGCAGCGTCGGCGACGGCATCACAGATACGCAGTATTTT.

J is TRBJ2-6 and V is TRBV3-1; D is uncertain. Per the germline V gene, CDR1 is LGHDT and CDR2 is YNNKEL (reference sequence). Trimming shortened V by 0 bases and J by 1 base, and 4 bases separated the two germline ends. The CDR3 spans 15 residues. The CDR3 spells CASSQDLSGANVLTF. The CDR3 DNA follows: TGTGCCAGCAGCCAAGATCTTTCTGGGGCCAACGTCCTGACTTTC.

V usage is TRBV5-1 and J usage is TRBJ2-5; 9 nucleotides line up with TRBD2. The CDR3 has 15 amino acids. Germline V CDR1 and CDR2: SGHRS, YFSETQ. V lost 2 bases and J lost 4; bases outside the gene matches: 6. CDR3 protein: CASSFGGRAGETQYF. The CDR3 bases are TGCGCCAGCAGCTTCGGCGGGAGGGCCGGAGAGACCCAGTACTTC.

The chain recombines TRBV3-1 with TRBJ2-7; D perhaps matches TRBD2 (6 bases). CDR1 and CDR2 from the germline V gene are LGHDT and YNNKEL (reference sequence). This CDR3 region has 12 residues. V was shortened by 5 bases and J by 7 bases, with 12 bases between the two germline ends. CDR3 DNA sequence: TGTGCCAGCAGCTGGCGGGGCCGGGAGCAGTACGTC. Amino acids: CASSWRGREQYV.

The chain has TRBV5-1 and TRBJ1-2; 7 positions match TRBD1. The V and J ends lost 4 bases and 6 bases, in that order; junction bases with no gene match: 9. This CDR3 spans 14 amino acids. Germline CDR1 is SGHRS and CDR2 is YFSETQ. The CDR3 is CASSPGTDYDGYTF. In DNA form, the CDR3 reads TGCGCCAGCAGCCCCGGGACAGACTATGATGGCTACACCTTC.

The chain has TRBV2 and TRBJ2-1; 7 bases agree with TRBD1. Losses at the gene ends were 7 bases for V and 4 bases for J; bases not matched to a gene: 4. The CDR3 extends over 13 amino acids. From germline, CDR1 is SNHLY and CDR2 FYNNEI. The CDR3 loop reads CASTWDRYNEQFF. The CDR3 DNA follows: TGTGCCAGCACTTGGGACAGATACAATGAGCAGTTCTTC.

This clonotype was detected a few times. The chain uses TRBV5-1 and TRBJ1-4, with D unresolved. Germline values: CDR1 SGHRS, CDR2 YFSETQ. V was shortened by 4 bases and J by 0 bases, with 13 bases between the two germline ends. The CDR3 has 16 residues. Here the CDR3 reads CASSTETDSTNEKLFF. CDR3 sequence (DNA): TGCGCCAGCAGCACTGAGACGGATTCAACTAATGAAAAACTGTTTTTT.

This clonotype was counted only a few times. The chain links TRBV6-2 or TRBV6-3 to TRBJ2-2; D is unclear. Trimming pared 8 bases from V and 1 base from J, leaving 8 bases between. This CDR3 is 13 amino acids long. Germline CDR1 reads MNHEY; CDR2 reads SVGEGT. The CDR3 nucleotides are TGTGCCAGCGACGTGGGGAACACCGGGGAGCTGTTTTTT. Translation: CASDVGNTGELFF.

This clonotype was picked up many times. This chain uses TRBV20-1 with TRBJ2-1; no definite D call. Germline V gene sequence: CDR1 DFQATT, CDR2 SNEGSKA (reference sequence). The CDR3 is 14 residues long. The ends were cut back, 1 base at V and 0 bases at J, with 7 bases in the middle. The CDR3 DNA sequence: TGCAGTGCTAGAGCGGGTAGCTCCTACAATGAGCAGTTCTTC. Encoded protein: CSARAGSSYNEQFF.

This clonotype was counted many times. The V gene is TRBV11-2, the J gene TRBJ2-5, with D hard to call. Deletions cut 5 bases from V and 6 bases from J, with 7 bases between. This CDR3 has 11 amino acids. The germline gives CDR1 SGHAT, CDR2 FQNNGV. The chain's CDR3 is CASSPGQTQYF. For the CDR3, the DNA is TGTGCCAGCAGCCCCGGGCAGACCCAGTACTTC.

The sample holds a few counts of this clonotype. J is TRBJ2-2 and V is TRBV4-1; D uncertain. Germline V gene sequence: CDR1 MGHRA, CDR2 YSYEKL. Trimming stripped 4 bases from V and 1 base from J, with 7 bases between. There are 14 residues in the CDR3. The CDR3 is CASSLGKNTGELFF. DNA of the CDR3: TGCGCCAGCAGCCTGGGAAAGAACACCGGGGAGCTGTTTTTT.

This clonotype was detected a few times. The chain recombines TRBV7-2 with TRBJ2-5, with 9 bases aligning to TRBD1. The V gene's germline CDR1 is SGHTA and CDR2 FQGNSA. V was pared by 5 bases and J by 2 bases, with 6 bases of the junction left unmatched. The CDR3 sequence is 15 residues long. The DNA for the CDR3 is TGTGCCAGCAGCGTACCGGGACAGGGTCAAGAGACCCAGTACTTC. This encodes CASSVPGQGQETQYF.

In DNA, the CDR3 is TGCGCCAGCAGCTTGGTTGGTAGTCCTCTCGAGCAGTACTTC. It is translated as CASSLVGSPLEQYF. J is TRBJ2-7 and V is TRBV5-1; no clear D. Trimming removed 0 bases from V and 6 bases from J, with 13 bases in between. CDR3 length: 14 residues. CDR1 and CDR2 from the germline V gene are SGHRS and YFSETQ. The full variable domain, its missing parts supplied by reference TRBV5-1 and TRBJ2-7, is KAGVTQTPRYLIKTRGQQVTLSCSPISGHRSVSWYQQTPGQGLQFLFEYFSETQRNKGNFPGRFSGRQFSNSRSEMNVSTLELGDSALYLCASSLVGSPLEQYFGPGTRLTVT.

J is TRBJ1-5 and V is TRBV6-1, with D possibly TRBD1 on 5 matching bases. V dropped 4 bases and J dropped 3 bases, with 13 bases sitting between them. The germline V gene has CDR1 MNHNS and CDR2 SASEGT. The CDR3 loop spans 15 amino acids. The chain's CDR3 is CASSVSREINQPQHF. The DNA for the CDR3 is TGTGCCAGCAGTGTTTCCAGGGAGATCAATCAGCCCCAGCATTTT.

Ten or more counts support this clonotype. This sequence joins TRBV5-1 and TRBJ2-1; TRBD2 aligns across 7 bases. CDR1 is SGHRS, CDR2 YFSETQ, per germline. V shed 1 base and J 2 bases; nucleotides not matched to a gene: 6. This CDR3 region has 16 residues. The CDR3 loop is CASSLIGGWAYNEQFF. The CDR3 DNA follows: TGCGCCAGCAGCTTGATCGGGGGGTGGGCCTACAATGAGCAGTTCTTC.

V is TRBV24-1 and J is TRBJ2-4; tentatively, D is TRBD1 or TRBD2 (5 bases each). The CDR3 sequence is 13 residues long. CDR1 is KGHDR, CDR2 SFDVKD, per germline. Trimming removed 4 bases at V and 13 bases at J, with 16 bases between. CDR3: CATSDGGRAAQYF. CDR3 DNA sequence: TGTGCCACCAGTGACGGAGGCAGGGCCGCCCAGTACTTC.

The J gene is TRBJ2-3, the V gene TRBV20-1, with D possibly being TRBD1 or TRBD2 (5 bases each). V lost 6 bases, J lost 0 bases, and 13 bases lay in between. The germline gives CDR1 DFQATT, CDR2 SNEGSKA (reference sequence). CDR3 length: 14 residues. As DNA, the CDR3 is TGCAGTGCCATCGGGGACGGTAGCACAGATACGCAGTATTTT. It codes for CSAIGDGSTDTQYF.